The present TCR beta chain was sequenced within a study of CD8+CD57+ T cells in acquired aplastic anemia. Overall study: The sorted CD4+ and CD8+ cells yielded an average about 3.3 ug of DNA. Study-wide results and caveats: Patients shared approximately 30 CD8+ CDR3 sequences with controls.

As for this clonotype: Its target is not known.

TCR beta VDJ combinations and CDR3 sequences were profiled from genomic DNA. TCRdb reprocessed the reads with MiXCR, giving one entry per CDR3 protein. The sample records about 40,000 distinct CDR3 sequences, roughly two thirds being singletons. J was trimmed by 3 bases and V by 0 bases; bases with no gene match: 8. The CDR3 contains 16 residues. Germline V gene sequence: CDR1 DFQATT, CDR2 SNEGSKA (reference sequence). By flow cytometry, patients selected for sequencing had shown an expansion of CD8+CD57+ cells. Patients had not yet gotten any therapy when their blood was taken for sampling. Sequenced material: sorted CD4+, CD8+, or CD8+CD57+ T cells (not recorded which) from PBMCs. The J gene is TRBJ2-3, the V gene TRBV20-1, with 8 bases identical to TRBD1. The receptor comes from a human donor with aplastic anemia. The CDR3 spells CSARDQGASATDTQYF. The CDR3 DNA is TGCAGTGCTAGAGATCAGGGGGCGTCGGCTACAGATACGCAGTATTTT.